These 20 T cell receptor beta chains share one sample of origin, sequenced in a study of blood T cell repertoires in COVID-19. This table comes from immunoSEQ multiplex PCR, and its TCRdb copy is limited to in-frame clones, with some not included. The table includes some 130,000 clones, 84% detected once. Sequences were obtained from peripheral blood. These receptors all stem from a young woman who had recovered from COVID-19.

The rearrangement uses TRBV2 and TRBJ2-1; D is perhaps TRBD2 (5 bases). Per the germline V gene, CDR1 is SNHLY and CDR2 is FYNNEI. The CDR3 spans 13 residues. The V gene lost 2 bases and the J gene lost 9 bases, with 11 bases spanning the gap. CDR3 sequence reads: CASSESGEGEQFF. In nucleotides, the CDR3 is TGTGCCAGCAGTGAATCGGGTGAGGGTGAGCAGTTCTTC. Variable domain in full (rest from reference TRBV2 and TRBJ2-1): EPEVTQTPSHQVTQMGQEVILRCVPISNHLYFYWYRQILGQKVEFLVSFYNNEISEKSEIFDDQFSVERPDGSNFTLKIRSTKLEDSAMYFCASSESGEGEQFFGPGTRLTVL.

The gene calls are TRBV30 and TRBJ1-1; D call uncertain. CDR1 GTSNPN and CDR2 SVGIG come from the germline V gene (reference sequence). CDR3 length: 12 residues. The V and J ends lost 2 bases and 3 bases respectively, with 7 bases between them. The CDR3 loop is CAWSREYTEAFF. The DNA of the CDR3 is TGTGCCTGGAGTAGAGAGTACACTGAAGCTTTCTTT. The full variable domain, with the rest looked up from reference TRBV30 and TRBJ1-1, is SQTIHQWPATLVQPVGSPLSLECTVEGTSNPNLYWYRQAAGRGLQLLFYSVGIGQISSEVPQNLSASRPQDRQFILSSKKLLLSDSGFYLCAWSREYTEAFFGQGTRLTVV.

A remark on this clone: Germline is not matched at one junction end, which may reflect a read error. V usage is TRBV19 and J usage is TRBJ2-7; D gene uncertain. Per germline, CDR1 LNHDA and CDR2 SQIVND (reference sequence). CDR3 length: 14 residues. CDR3 in DNA: TGTGCCAGTAGTTTCGGGTTGTCCTCCTCCGAGCAGTACTTC. Its translation: CASSFGLSSSEQYF.

This chain joins TRBV5-1 and TRBJ1-2; TRBD1 matches 7 bases. V lost 3 bases to trimming and J lost 0 bases; unmatched junction nucleotides: 8. Germline V CDR1 and CDR2: SGHRS, YFSETQ. CDR3 length: 16 amino acids. CDR3 loop: CASSYTGTAANYGYTF. In DNA form, the CDR3 reads TGCGCCAGCAGCTATACGGGGACAGCCGCTAACTATGGCTACACCTTC.

The rearrangement joins TRBV7-9 to TRBJ2-1; 15 bases align to TRBD2. Germline assignment: CDR1 SEHNR and CDR2 FQNEAQ (reference sequence). V lost 5 bases and J lost 7; bases outside the gene matches: 0. The CDR3 spans 14 residues. DNA of the CDR3: TGTGCCAGCAGCGGGACTAGCGGGGGGAATGAGCAGTTCTTC. This translates into CASSGTSGGNEQFF.

The CDR3 DNA follows: TGTGCCAGCAGTATACAGGGCCTCGACTATGGCTACACCTTC. Amino acid sequence: CASSIQGLDYGYTF. This sequence joins TRBV6-1 and TRBJ1-2, with D possibly matching TRBD1 (6 bases). The CDR3 sequence is 14 residues long. Between the trimmed V and J ends, which lost 5 bases and 3 bases, there was a span of 13 bases. CDR1 MNHNS and CDR2 SASEGT come from the germline V gene.

This clone appeared once. The chain employs TRBV11-1 and TRBJ2-3; 9 nucleotides agree with TRBD2. After removal of 1 base from V and 1 base from J, the junction contained 3 bases not matched to a gene. Per the germline V gene, CDR1 is SGHAT and CDR2 is FQDESV (reference sequence). This CDR3 spans 16 amino acids. The CDR3 spells CASSLELAGGTDTQYF. The CDR3 DNA sequence: TGTGCCAGCAGCTTAGAGTTAGCGGGAGGCACAGATACGCAGTATTTT.

The chain combines TRBV7-2 with TRBJ2-2; the match to TRBD1 covers 8 bases. With 1 base clipped from V and 4 bases from J, the junction kept 5 bases outside the gene matches. The CDR3 totals 16 residues. CDR1 is SGHTA, CDR2 FQGNSA, per germline. The CDR3 sequence: CASSLGGQGGTGELFF. In DNA, the CDR3 is TGTGCCAGCAGCTTAGGAGGACAGGGCGGCACCGGGGAGCTGTTTTTT.

The rearrangement joins TRBV27 to TRBJ1-2; 7 bases fit TRBD1. The junction had 6 bases not matched to a gene; V was cut back by 5 bases and J by 0 bases. CDR1 and CDR2 from the germline V gene are MNHEY and SMNVEV (reference sequence). The CDR3 is made up of 15 amino acids. The CDR3 coding sequence is TGTGCCAGCAGTACCTTGGGACAGACTAACTATGGCTACACCTTC. Translating it yields CASSTLGQTNYGYTF.

V and J are TRBV6-5 and TRBJ2-7; no definite D call. This CDR3 is 14 amino acids long. CDR1 is MNHEY and CDR2 is SVGAGI in the germline V gene. Trimming stripped 6 bases from V and 9 bases from J, with 21 bases between. The CDR3 region has the DNA TGTGCCAGCAGCCCCGTTGAGGAATTTCGAAGGCAGTACTTC. It codes for CASSPVEEFRRQYF.

The gene calls are TRBV4-1 and TRBJ1-6, with unresolved D. V was clipped by 0 bases and J by 6 bases, with 6 bases between them. This CDR3 comprises 14 residues. Germline V CDR1 and CDR2: MGHRA, YSYEKL. Here the CDR3 reads CASSQDTANSPLHF. The CDR3 nucleotides are TGCGCCAGCAGCCAAGATACAGCTAATTCACCCCTCCACTTT.

This clone came up once. This chain uses TRBV5-5 with TRBJ1-2; TRBD1 matches 9 bases. Germline V gene sequence: CDR1 SGHKS, CDR2 YYEKEE (reference sequence). The CDR3 is 16 amino acids. The junction had 13 bases not matched to a gene; V was cut back by 2 bases and J by 8 bases. The CDR3 here is CASSLRTGTTGGGYTF. The CDR3 DNA reads TGTGCCAGCAGCTTAAGGACAGGGACAACAGGGGGCGGCTACACCTTC.

The CDR3 bases are TGCGCCAGCAGCTTGGGCGTCGGCGGGGGGTGGAACGAGCAGTACTTC. Protein product: CASSLGVGGGWNEQYF. This chain joins TRBV5-1 and TRBJ2-7; 8 nucleotides agree with TRBD2. The V gene end was trimmed by 0 bases and the J gene end by 5 bases; junction bases not matched to a gene: 10. The length of the CDR3 is 16 residues. Germline CDR1 SGHRS, CDR2 YFSETQ.

The rearrangement uses TRBV5-1 and TRBJ1-6; no firm D call. Germline lookup yields CDR1 SGHRS and CDR2 YFSETQ. The CDR3 runs 14 residues. Trimming cost V 4 bases and J 9 bases, with 14 bases left between them. This CDR3 reads CASSLSDFGSPLHF. DNA of the CDR3: TGCGCCAGCAGCCTGAGTGATTTTGGTTCACCCCTCCACTTT.

V and J are TRBV7-8 and TRBJ1-1, with D uncertain. CDR1 is SGHVS and CDR2 is FQNEAQ in the germline V gene. This CDR3 spans 16 amino acids. V was pared by 5 bases and J by 1 base, with 17 bases between. This chain's CDR3 is CASSRPSGTENTEAFF. Written as DNA, the CDR3 is TGTGCCAGCAGCCGTCCGTCGGGAACAGAGAACACTGAAGCTTTCTTT.

This rearrangement joins TRBV12-3 or TRBV12-4 to TRBJ1-5; a weak D match, TRBD1 (5 bases). This CDR3 has 13 amino acids. V lost 6 bases and J lost 3, with 9 bases in between. As DNA, the CDR3 is TGTGCCAGCAGAGGGGATCACAATCAGCCCCAGCATTTT. Amino acid sequence: CASRGDHNQPQHF.

Details on this clone: In the same sample, other DNA sequences code for this CDR3. This chain links TRBV3-1 (or the pseudogene TRBV3-2) with TRBJ1-1; no definite D call. CDR1 and CDR2 from the germline V gene are LGHDT and YNNKEL (reference sequence). V lost 3 bases and J lost 1, with 3 bases in between. The CDR3 covers 12 residues. DNA of the CDR3: TGTGCCAGCAGCCACAAGAACACTGAAGCTTTCTTT. Its translation: CASSHKNTEAFF.

The genes are TRBV19 and TRBJ1-2; D call uncertain. V lost 7 bases and J 1 base, leaving 22 bases between the germline ends. The germline gives CDR1 LNHDA, CDR2 SQIVND (reference sequence). This CDR3 has 17 residues. CDR3 DNA: TGTGCCAGTAATAAACCGTCCGCGACTTCTATTAACTATGGCTACACCTTC. Translated: CASNKPSATSINYGYTF.

The chain carries TRBV30 and TRBJ1-4; TRBD1 agrees at 9 bases. This CDR3 spans 16 amino acids. The germline V gene has CDR1 GTSNPN and CDR2 SVGIG (reference sequence). The trim removed 0 bases at V and 5 bases at J, leaving 7 bases unmatched. The CDR3 loop is CAWSVPGQGRNEKLFF. The CDR3 DNA reads as TGTGCCTGGAGTGTACCGGGACAGGGACGGAATGAAAAACTGTTTTTT.

This clone is a singleton in its sample. This chain uses TRBV18 with TRBJ2-3; a weak D match, TRBD2 (6 bases). Germline CDR1 is KGHSH and CDR2 is LQKENI. The CDR3 loop spans 13 amino acids. The germline V and J ends were trimmed by 3 bases and 4 bases, with 8 bases remaining between them. For the CDR3, the DNA is TGTGCCAGCTCACCGGGGGGACCAGATACGCAGTATTTT. Residues: CASSPGGPDTQYF.